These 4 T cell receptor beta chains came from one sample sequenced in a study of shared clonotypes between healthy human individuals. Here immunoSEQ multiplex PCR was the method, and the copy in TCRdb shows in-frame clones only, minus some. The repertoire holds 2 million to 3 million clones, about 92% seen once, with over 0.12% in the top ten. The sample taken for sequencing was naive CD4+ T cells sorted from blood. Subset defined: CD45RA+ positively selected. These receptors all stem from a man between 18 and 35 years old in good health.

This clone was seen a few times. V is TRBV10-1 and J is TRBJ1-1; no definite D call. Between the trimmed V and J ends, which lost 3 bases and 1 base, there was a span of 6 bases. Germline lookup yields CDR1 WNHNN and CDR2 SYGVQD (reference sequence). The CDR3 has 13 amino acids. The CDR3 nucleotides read TGCGCCAGCAGTGAAGTGTCGAACACTGAAGCTTTCTTT. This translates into CASSEVSNTEAFF.

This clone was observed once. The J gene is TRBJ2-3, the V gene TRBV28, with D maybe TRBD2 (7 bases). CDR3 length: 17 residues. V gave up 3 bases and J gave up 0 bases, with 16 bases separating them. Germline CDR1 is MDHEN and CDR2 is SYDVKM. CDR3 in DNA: TGTGCCAGCAGTTTGCGGGGGCGGGGCACTAGCACAGATACGCAGTATTTT. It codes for CASSLRGRGTSTDTQYF. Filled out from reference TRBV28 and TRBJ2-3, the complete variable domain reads DVKVTQSSRYLVKRTGEKVFLECVQDMDHENMFWYRQDPGLGLRLIYFSYDVKMKEKGDIPEGYSVSREKKERFSLILESASTNQTSMYLCASSLRGRGTSTDTQYFGPGTRLTVL.

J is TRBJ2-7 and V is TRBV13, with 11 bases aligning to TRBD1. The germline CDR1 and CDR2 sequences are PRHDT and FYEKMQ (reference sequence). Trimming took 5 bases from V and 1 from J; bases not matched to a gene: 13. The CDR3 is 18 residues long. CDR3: CASSQDRGLATGSYEQYF. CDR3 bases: TGTGCCAGCAGCCAGGACAGGGGGCTAGCGACGGGGTCCTACGAGCAGTACTTC.

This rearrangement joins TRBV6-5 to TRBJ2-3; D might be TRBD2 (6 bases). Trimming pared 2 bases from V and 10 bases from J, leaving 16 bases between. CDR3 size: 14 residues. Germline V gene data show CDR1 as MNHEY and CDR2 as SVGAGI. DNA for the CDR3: TGTGCCAGCAGTTACCCGAGTAGGGGAGGAGCGCAGTATTTT. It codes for CASSYPSRGGAQYF.